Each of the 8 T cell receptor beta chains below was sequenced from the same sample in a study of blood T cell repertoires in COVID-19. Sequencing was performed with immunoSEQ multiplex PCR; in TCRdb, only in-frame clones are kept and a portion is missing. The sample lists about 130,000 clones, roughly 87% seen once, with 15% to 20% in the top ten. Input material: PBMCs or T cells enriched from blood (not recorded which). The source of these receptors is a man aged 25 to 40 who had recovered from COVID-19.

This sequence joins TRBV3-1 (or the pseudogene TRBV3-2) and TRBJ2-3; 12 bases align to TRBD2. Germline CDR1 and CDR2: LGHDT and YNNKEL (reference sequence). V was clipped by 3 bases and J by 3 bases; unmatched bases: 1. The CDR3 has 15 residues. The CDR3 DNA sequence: TGTGCCAGCAGCCAGACTAGCGGGAGAACAGATACGCAGTATTTT. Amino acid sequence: CASSQTSGRTDTQYF.

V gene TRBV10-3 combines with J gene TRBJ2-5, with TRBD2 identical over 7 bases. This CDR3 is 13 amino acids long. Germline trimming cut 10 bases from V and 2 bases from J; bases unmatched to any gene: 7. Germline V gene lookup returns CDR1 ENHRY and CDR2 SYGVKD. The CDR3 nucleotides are TGTGCCACGGGCAGCGGGACTCAAGAGACCCAGTACTTC. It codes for CATGSGTQETQYF.

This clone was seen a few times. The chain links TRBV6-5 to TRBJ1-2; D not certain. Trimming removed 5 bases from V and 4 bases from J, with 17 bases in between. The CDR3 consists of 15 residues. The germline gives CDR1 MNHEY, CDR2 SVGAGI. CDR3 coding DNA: TGTGCCAGCAGTCCATCACAATCGACGGGCTATGGCTACACCTTC. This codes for CASSPSQSTGYGYTF.

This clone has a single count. CDR3 amino acids: CASSQGRNAAPFYGYTF. CDR3 in DNA: TGTGCCAGCAGCCAAGGACGGAACGCGGCACCTTTCTATGGCTACACCTTC. The gene calls are TRBV14 and TRBJ1-2; D gene ambiguous. The CDR3 is made up of 17 amino acids. V gave up 1 base and J gave up 4 bases, with 19 bases separating them. Germline V gene data show CDR1 as SGHDN and CDR2 as FVKESK.

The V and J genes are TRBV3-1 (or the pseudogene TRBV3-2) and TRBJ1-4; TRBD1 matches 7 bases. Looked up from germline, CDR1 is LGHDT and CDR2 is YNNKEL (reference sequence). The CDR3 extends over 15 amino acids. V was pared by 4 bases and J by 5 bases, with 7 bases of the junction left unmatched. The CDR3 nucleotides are TGTGCCAGCAGCCCCAGGGACAGAAAAAATGAAAAACTGTTTTTT. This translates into CASSPRDRKNEKLFF.

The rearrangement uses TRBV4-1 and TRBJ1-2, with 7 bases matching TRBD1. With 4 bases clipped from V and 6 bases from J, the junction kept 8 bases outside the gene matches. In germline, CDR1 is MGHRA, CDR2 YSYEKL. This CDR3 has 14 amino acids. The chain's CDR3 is CASSPPGTVDGYTF. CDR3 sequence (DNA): TGCGCCAGCAGCCCCCCCGGGACAGTGGATGGCTACACCTTC.

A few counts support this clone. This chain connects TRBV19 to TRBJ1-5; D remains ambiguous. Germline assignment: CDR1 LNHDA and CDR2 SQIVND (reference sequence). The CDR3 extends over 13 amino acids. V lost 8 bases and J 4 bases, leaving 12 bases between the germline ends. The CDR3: CASARGWNQPQHF. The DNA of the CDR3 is TGTGCCAGTGCGCGGGGTTGGAATCAGCCCCAGCATTTT. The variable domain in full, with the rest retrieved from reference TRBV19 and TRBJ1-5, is DGGITQSPKYLFRKEGQNVTLSCEQNLNHDAMYWYRQDPGQGLRLIYYSQIVNDFQKGDIAEGYSVSREKKESFPLTVTSAQKNPTAFYLCASARGWNQPQHFGDGTRLSIL.

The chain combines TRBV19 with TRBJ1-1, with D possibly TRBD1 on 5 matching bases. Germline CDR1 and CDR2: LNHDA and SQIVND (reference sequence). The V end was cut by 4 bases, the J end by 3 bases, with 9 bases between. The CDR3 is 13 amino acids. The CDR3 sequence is CASSSDSDTEAFF. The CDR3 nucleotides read TGTGCCAGTAGTAGTGACAGCGACACTGAAGCTTTCTTT.